This T cell receptor beta chain was obtained from a study of CD8+CD57+ T cells in acquired aplastic anemia. A word on this clonotype: Its antigen is undetermined. The junction does not match germline at one end; this may be a read error.

The V gene's germline CDR1 is DFQATT and CDR2 SNEGSKA (reference sequence). The CDR3 is made up of 15 amino acids. Selection for sequencing was limited to patients who had shown CD8+CD57+ cell expansion by flow cytometry. Patient blood was sampled before any therapy had been received. Genomic DNA constituted the template upon which TCR beta VDJ and CDR3 profiling was performed. One entry per CDR3 protein results from TCRdb running MiXCR on the reads. The table includes about 470,000 distinct CDR3 sequences, more than 25% detected once. Study-wide results and caveats: Approximately 30 was the count of CD8+ CDR3 sequences that patients shared with controls. Between patients and controls, CD8+ Simpson's diversity did not vary significantly.

The chain couples TRBV20-1 to TRBJ2-1; 12 positions agree with TRBD2. Sequenced: sorted CD4+, CD8+, or CD8+CD57+ T cells (not recorded which) from PBMCs. This receptor was identified in a human donor with aplastic anemia. The CDR3 is CRATSGRSSYNEQFF. The DNA for the CDR3 is TGCAGGGCTACTAGCGGGAGGAGCTCCTACAATGAGCAGTTCTTC.